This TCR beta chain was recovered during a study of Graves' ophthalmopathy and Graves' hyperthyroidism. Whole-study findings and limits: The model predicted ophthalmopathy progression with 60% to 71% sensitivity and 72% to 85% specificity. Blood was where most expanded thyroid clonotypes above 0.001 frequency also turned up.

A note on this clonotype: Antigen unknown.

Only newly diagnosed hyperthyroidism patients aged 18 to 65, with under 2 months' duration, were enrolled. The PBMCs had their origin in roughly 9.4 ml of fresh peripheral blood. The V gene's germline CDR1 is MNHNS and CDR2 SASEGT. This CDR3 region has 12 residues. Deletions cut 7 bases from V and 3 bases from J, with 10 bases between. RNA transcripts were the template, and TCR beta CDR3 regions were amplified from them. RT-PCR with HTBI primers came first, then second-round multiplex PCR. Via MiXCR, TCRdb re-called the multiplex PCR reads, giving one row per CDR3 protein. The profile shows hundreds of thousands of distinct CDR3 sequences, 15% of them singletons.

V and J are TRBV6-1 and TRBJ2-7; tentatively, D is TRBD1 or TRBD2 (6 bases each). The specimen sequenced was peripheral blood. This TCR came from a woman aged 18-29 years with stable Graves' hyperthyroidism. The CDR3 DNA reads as TGTGCCAGCACCGGGGGCCGCTACGAGCAGTACTTC. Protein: CASTGGRYEQYF.